The present TCR beta chain was sequenced within a study of PD-1 blockade in classical Hodgkin lymphoma. Findings of the study overall: Diminished baseline TCR diversity has been reported in newly diagnosed patients relative to healthy donors. Factors driving the repertoire differences, possibly disease activity or prior therapy, remain undefined.

J lost 7 bases, V lost 2 bases, and 11 bases had no gene match. The CDR3 is made up of 17 amino acids. Germline CDR1 is SGHTA and CDR2 is FQGNSA. Time point reported: newly diagnosed, previously untreated cHL patient sample. The study purified CD4+ T cells from thawed PBMCs using magnetic negative selection. PBMCs from untreated, newly diagnosed classical Hodgkin lymphoma were comparison samples. Profiled with immunoSEQ multiplex PCR; TCRdb holds only in-frame clones, not every one. The repertoire has roughly 14,000 clones, about 86% of them found once; the top ten carry approximately 0.8%. Notes on this clone: The target antigen is unknown.

Sample: CD4+ T cells from blood. The rearrangement links TRBV7-2 to TRBJ2-1; 10 positions match TRBD2. The sequence derives from a human donor with classical Hodgkin lymphoma. CDR3 in amino acids: CASSLYVVASGSNEQFF. The CDR3 nucleotides read TGTGCCAGCAGCTTATATGTGGTCGCTAGCGGGAGTAATGAGCAGTTCTTC.